The rows below give T cell receptor beta chains drawn from one sample of a study of cytomegalovirus exposure and HLA in healthy donors. The assay was immunoSEQ multiplex PCR, and TCRdb's table has in-frame clones only and misses some. In the table there are 150,000 to 180,000 clones, 75% of which are singletons. Sequences were obtained from PBMCs. The source is a young man in good health and CMV-seronegative. Each CDR3 is given with its conserved first and last residue. Fields, in order: clone size, J gene, D gene, V gene, CDR3 protein, CDR3 DNA. D genes are given only for firm matches. Size is stated for part of the rows, as once, few or many counts, or as a class when the clone is expanded.

once | TRBJ1-3 | - | TRBV12-5 | CASGTGTPAIYF | TGTGCTAGTGGTACCGGGACTCCAGCCATATATTTT
- | TRBJ1-5 | - | TRBV9 | CASSVGGREAQPQHF | TGTGCCAGCAGCGTAGGGGGTAGGGAGGCTCAGCCCCAGCATTTT
- | TRBJ2-1 | TRBD2 | TRBV13 | CASSSGQAGVNNEQFF | TGTGCCAGCAGCTCAGGACAAGCGGGAGTTAACAATGAGCAGTTCTTC
- | TRBJ2-7 | TRBD1 | TRBV7-8 | CASSLGPWTGEQYF | TGTGCCAGCAGCTTAGGTCCCTGGACAGGTGAGCAGTACTTC
- | TRBJ2-5 | TRBD2 | TRBV23-1 | CASPGEGRRETQYF | TGCGCCAGCCCGGGGGAGGGCCGGCGAGAGACCCAGTACTTC
few | TRBJ2-1 | TRBD2 | TRBV7-9 | CASSLPPGLAGGGEQFF | TGTGCCAGCAGCTTACCACCGGGACTAGCGGGAGGGGGTGAGCAGTTCTTC
few | TRBJ2-7 | - | TRBV7-8 | CASSLSGLPSSYEQYF | TGTGCCAGCAGCTTATCGGGACTTCCAAGCTCCTACGAGCAGTACTTC
- | TRBJ1-1 | TRBD1 | TRBV27 | CASRLYRGVTEAFF | TGTGCCAGCAGGTTGTACAGGGGGGTCACTGAAGCTTTCTTT
few | TRBJ2-7 | TRBD1 | TRBV10-1 | CASSESTLTGGMGEQYF | TGCGCCAGCAGTGAGTCTACCCTTACAGGGGGGATGGGGGAGCAGTACTTC
- | TRBJ1-4 | - | TRBV28 | CAVKTGSNEKLFF | TGTGCCGTGAAGACAGGTTCTAATGAAAAACTGTTTTTT
- | TRBJ2-7 | - | TRBV28 | CASSFPQGSFYEQYF | TGTGCCAGCAGTTTTCCCCAGGGGTCTTTCTACGAGCAGTACTTC
- | TRBJ2-7 | - | TRBV7-2 | CASRLGGSPPYEQYF | TGTGCCAGCAGACTCGGCGGGTCGCCCCCCTACGAGCAGTACTTC
- | TRBJ2-3 | TRBD2 | TRBV7-9 | CASSFRTSGKDTQYF | TGTGCCAGCAGCTTCCGGACTAGCGGGAAAGATACGCAGTATTTT
- | TRBJ2-3 | TRBD1 | TRBV10-3 | CAIQGATDTQYF | TGTGCCATACAGGGGGCCACAGATACGCAGTATTTT
- | TRBJ2-7 | - | TRBV7-2 | CASSLRAKNEQYF | TGTGCCAGCAGCTTGAGAGCAAAAAACGAGCAGTACTTC
- | TRBJ2-3 | - | TRBV6-6 | CASSYVASVDTQYF | TGTGCCAGCAGTTACGTAGCTAGCGTGGATACGCAGTATTTT
- | TRBJ2-5 | - | TRBV9 | CASSVVIGSGETQYF | TGTGCCAGCAGCGTAGTGATTGGGAGTGGAGAGACCCAGTACTTC
- | TRBJ1-1 | - | TRBV6-4 | CASSPTGTGTEAFF | TGTGCCAGCAGCCCCACAGGGACGGGCACTGAAGCTTTCTTT
few | TRBJ2-3 | - | TRBV2 | CASSGVAALILDTQYF | TGTGCCAGCAGTGGGGTTGCGGCCCTGATCTTGGATACGCAGTATTTT
- | TRBJ2-7 | - | TRBV9 | CASSPYRQTDYEQYF | TGTGCCAGCAGCCCCTATAGACAGACGGACTACGAGCAGTACTTC
- | TRBJ2-2 | - | TRBV6-5 | CASRYLWGPNTGELFF | TGTGCCAGCAGATACCTGTGGGGCCCAAACACCGGGGAGCTGTTTTTT
few | TRBJ2-7 | TRBD2 | TRBV7-2 | CASSLDGGGSSYEQYF | TGTGCCAGCAGCTTAGATGGGGGAGGGAGCTCCTACGAGCAGTACTTC
few | TRBJ2-1 | TRBD2 | TRBV11-3 | CASSLDQGGSGKYNEQFF | TGTGCCAGCAGCTTAGATCAAGGCGGTAGCGGGAAATACAATGAGCAGTTCTTC
- | TRBJ2-5 | TRBD2 | TRBV29-1 | CSVGGGAEQETQYF | TGCAGCGTTGGGGGAGGGGCGGAACAAGAGACCCAGTACTTC
- | TRBJ2-3 | - | TRBV2 | CASPRITDTQYF | TGTGCCAGCCCCCGTATCACAGATACGCAGTATTTT
- | TRBJ1-1 | TRBD1 | TRBV30 | CAWSLGQTNTEAFF | TGTGCCTGGAGTCTGGGACAGACGAACACTGAAGCTTTCTTT
- | TRBJ2-1 | TRBD1 | TRBV4-3 | CASSHRTGGGNEQFF | TGCGCCAGCAGCCATAGGACAGGGGGAGGAAATGAGCAGTTCTTC
- | TRBJ2-1 | - | TRBV5-6 | CASSPWGDNEQFF | TGTGCCAGCAGCCCCTGGGGGGACAATGAGCAGTTCTTC
- | TRBJ1-6 | - | TRBV5-1 | CASSLGPGQEDSPLHF | TGCGCCAGCAGCTTGGGGCCGGGACAAGAGGATTCACCCCTCCACTTT
- | TRBJ2-7 | - | TRBV6-1 | CASSVGTYEQYF | TGTGCCAGCAGTGTCGGTACCTACGAGCAGTACTTC
- | TRBJ1-1 | TRBD1 | TRBV2 | CASSNTQGPTEAFF | TGTGCCAGCAGTAATACACAGGGGCCTACTGAAGCTTTCTTT
- | TRBJ2-2 | TRBD2 | TRBV7-2 | CASSLGRAGGGELFF | TGTGCCAGCAGCTTAGGGAGAGCGGGAGGCGGGGAGCTGTTTTTT
- | TRBJ1-4 | - | TRBV4-3 | CASSLGGRLSTEKLFF | TGCGCCAGCAGCCTAGGGGGACGCCTGTCTACTGAAAAACTGTTTTTT
- | TRBJ2-7 | - | TRBV14 | CASSQGALGGEQYF | TGTGCCAGCAGCCAAGGGGCCCTGGGGGGAGAGCAGTACTTC
- | TRBJ2-7 | - | TRBV10-1 | CASSDDFYYEQYF | TGCGCCAGCAGTGACGACTTCTACTACGAGCAGTACTTC
- | TRBJ1-5 | - | TRBV2 | CASSLREQPQHF | TGTGCCAGCAGCCTCCGGGAACAGCCCCAGCATTTT
- | TRBJ1-2 | - | TRBV29-1 | CSVSTAGDGYTF | TGCAGCGTATCGACAGCGGGGGATGGCTACACCTTC
once | TRBJ2-1 | TRBD1 | TRBV2 | CASRNQGASNEQFF | TGTGCCAGCAGGAATCAGGGGGCCTCCAATGAGCAGTTCTTC
- | TRBJ2-5 | TRBD2 | TRBV11-2 | CASSDSGRGQETQYF | TGTGCCAGCAGCGATAGCGGGAGAGGGCAAGAGACCCAGTACTTC
few | TRBJ2-7 | - | TRBV10-1 | CASSVFGTPGAEQYF | TGCGCCAGCAGTGTTTTCGGGACACCTGGCGCCGAGCAGTACTTC
- | TRBJ2-7 | TRBD2 | TRBV25-1 | CASSDPGLEDEQYF | TGTGCCAGCAGTGATCCGGGACTAGAGGACGAGCAGTACTTC
few | TRBJ2-1 | TRBD1 | TRBV6-1 | CASSEGRTGGNEQFF | TGTGCCAGCAGTGAAGGACGGACAGGGGGCAATGAGCAGTTCTTC
- | TRBJ2-5 | TRBD2 | TRBV7-2 | CASRGTSGSLETQYF | TGTGCCAGCAGGGGGACTAGCGGGAGCCTGGAGACCCAGTACTTC
- | TRBJ1-2 | TRBD1 | TRBV2 | CASRGGQAAYGYTF | TGTGCCAGCAGAGGGGGACAGGCGGCATATGGCTACACCTTC